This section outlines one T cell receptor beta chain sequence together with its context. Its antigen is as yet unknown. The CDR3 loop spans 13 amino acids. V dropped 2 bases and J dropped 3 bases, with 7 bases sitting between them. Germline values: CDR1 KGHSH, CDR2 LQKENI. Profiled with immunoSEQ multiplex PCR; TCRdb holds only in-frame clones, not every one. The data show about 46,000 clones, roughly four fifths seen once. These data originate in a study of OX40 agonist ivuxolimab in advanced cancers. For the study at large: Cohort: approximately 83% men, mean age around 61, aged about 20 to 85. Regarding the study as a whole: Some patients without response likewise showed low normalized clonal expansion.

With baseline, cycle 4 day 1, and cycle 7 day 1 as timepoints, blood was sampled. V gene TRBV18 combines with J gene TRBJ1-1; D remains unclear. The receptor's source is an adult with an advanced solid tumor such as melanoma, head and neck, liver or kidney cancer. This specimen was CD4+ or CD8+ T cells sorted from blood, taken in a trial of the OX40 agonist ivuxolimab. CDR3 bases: TGTGCCAGCTCACCAAAAGGCGACACTGAAGCTTTCTTT. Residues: CASSPKGDTEAFF.